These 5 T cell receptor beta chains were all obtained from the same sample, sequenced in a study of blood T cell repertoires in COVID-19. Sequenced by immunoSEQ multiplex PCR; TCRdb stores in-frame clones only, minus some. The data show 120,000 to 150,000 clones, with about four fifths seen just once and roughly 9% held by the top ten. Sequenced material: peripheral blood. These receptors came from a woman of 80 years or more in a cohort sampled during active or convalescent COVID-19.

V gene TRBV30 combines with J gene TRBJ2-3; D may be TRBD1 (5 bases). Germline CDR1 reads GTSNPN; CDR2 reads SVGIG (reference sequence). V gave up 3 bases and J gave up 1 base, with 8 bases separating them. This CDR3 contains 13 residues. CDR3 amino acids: CAWRGAGTDTQYF. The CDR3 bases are TGTGCCTGGAGAGGGGCAGGCACAGATACGCAGTATTTT.

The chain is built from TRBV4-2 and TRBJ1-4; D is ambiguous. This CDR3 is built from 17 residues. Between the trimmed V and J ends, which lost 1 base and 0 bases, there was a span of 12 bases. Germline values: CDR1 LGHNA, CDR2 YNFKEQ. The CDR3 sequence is CASSQGGVMATNEKLFF. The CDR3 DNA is TGTGCCAGCAGCCAAGGTGGAGTCATGGCAACTAATGAAAAACTGTTTTTT.

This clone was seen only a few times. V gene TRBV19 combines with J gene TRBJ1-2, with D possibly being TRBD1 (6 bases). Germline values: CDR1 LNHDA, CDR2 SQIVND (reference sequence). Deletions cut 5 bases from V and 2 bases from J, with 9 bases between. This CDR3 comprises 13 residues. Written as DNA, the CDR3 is TGTGCCAGTAGTTGGACAGAAAACTATGGCTACACCTTC. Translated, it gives CASSWTENYGYTF.

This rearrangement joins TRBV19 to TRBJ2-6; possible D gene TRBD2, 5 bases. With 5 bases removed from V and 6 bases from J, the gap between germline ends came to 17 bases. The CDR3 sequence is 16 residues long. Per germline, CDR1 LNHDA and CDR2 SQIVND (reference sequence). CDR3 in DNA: TGTGCCAGTAGTCCTCCCCTAGCTGGGGTGGCCAACGTCCTGACTTTC. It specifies CASSPPLAGVANVLTF.

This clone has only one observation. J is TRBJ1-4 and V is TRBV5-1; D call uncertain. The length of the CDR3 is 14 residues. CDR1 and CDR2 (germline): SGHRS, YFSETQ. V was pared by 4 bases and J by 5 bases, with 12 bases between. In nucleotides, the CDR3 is TGCGCCAGCAGCCGTATTAGCCAGAATGAAAAACTGTTTTTT. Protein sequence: CASSRISQNEKLFF.